The T cell receptor (beta chain) under discussion was sequenced for a study of identifying expanded T cells in peripheral blood. Regarding the study as a whole: Approximately 1.2 clones differed between technical replicates, versus around 15 and 19 over time. Across healthy donors, higher total template counts meant significantly greater approximately two-week count variance.

TCRdb keeps only in-frame clones here, not all; method: immunoSEQ multiplex PCR. Here the sample spans approximately 140,000 clones, about 88% being singletons. V gave up 5 bases and J gave up 4 bases; unmatched junction bases: 10. The CDR3 runs 15 residues. From germline, CDR1 is SGHTA and CDR2 FQGTGA. The table lists this clone with a count of one. Its antigen is not identified. Material: blood. The clonotype originates from a person aged 18 to 70 in good health. V is TRBV7-3 and J is TRBJ1-1; 7 nucleotides align to TRBD1. The CDR3 sequence is CASSDYRGVGTEAFF. CDR3 in DNA: TGTGCCAGCAGCGATTACAGGGGAGTTGGCACTGAAGCTTTCTTT.